Listed below are T cell receptor beta chains from one sample, sequenced in a study of blood T cell repertoires in COVID-19. Assay: immunoSEQ multiplex PCR; the TCRdb copy retains only in-frame clones and omits some. Of 50,000 to 75,000 clones in the sample, 81% were seen once. The sequenced sample consisted of peripheral blood. Source of these receptors: an elderly woman with active or convalescent COVID-19. Each CDR3 is given with its conserved first and last residue. A D gene is named only where the DNA matches it firmly. Clone size is given for some rows only: seen once, a few or many times, or a class if the clone is expanded.

D	J	V	size	DNA	CDR3
-	TRBJ2-1	TRBV4-1	-	TGCGCCAGCAGCCAAGATCCTTTGGGGGGTATTAGTGAGCAGTTCTTC	CASSQDPLGGISEQFF
TRBD1	TRBJ1-1	TRBV4-3	-	TGCGCCAGCGGACTGAACTTGGGACAGGGGAGCCACTTT	CASGLNLGQGSHF
-	TRBJ2-3	TRBV27	-	TGTGCCAGCAGTACTCTCACAGATACGCAGTATTTT	CASSTLTDTQYF
TRBD2	TRBJ2-1	TRBV5-1	-	TGCGCCAGCAGCAACGGACTAGCGGGGGGGTACAATGAGCAGTTCTTC	CASSNGLAGGYNEQFF
-	TRBJ1-6	TRBV7-9	once	TGTGCCAGCAGCCCGACATCCTATCATTCACCCCTCCACTTT	CASSPTSYHSPLHF
-	TRBJ2-5	TRBV7-3	once	TGTGCCAGCAGCTTAGGGCTCCGTGAGACCCAGTACTTC	CASSLGLRETQYF
-	TRBJ2-1	TRBV5-1	-	TGCGCCAGCAGCTTGGCAGGGTTGGATGAGCAGTTCTTC	CASSLAGLDEQFF
-	TRBJ1-4	TRBV27	-	TGTGCCAGCAGTGGCACAGCCACTAATGAAAAACTGTTTTTT	CASSGTATNEKLFF
-	TRBJ1-2	TRBV27	-	TGTGCCAGCAGTGGCAGGGTTTCTAACTATGGCTACACCTTC	CASSGRVSNYGYTF
TRBD2	TRBJ2-5	TRBV4-2	-	TGTGCCAGCAGCCGTAGCGGGGGTTACCAAGAGACCCAGTACTTC	CASSRSGGYQETQYF
TRBD1	TRBJ1-1	TRBV18	few	TGTGCCAGCTCACCCAAGGACAGGATGAACACTGAAGCTTTCTTT	CASSPKDRMNTEAFF
-	TRBJ1-5	TRBV5-6	-	TGTGCCAGCAGTGGCGGGCCAGGCAGCAATCAGCCCCAGCATTTT	CASSGGPGSNQPQHF
-	TRBJ2-7	TRBV7-2	-	TGTGCCAGCAGCTTAGACAACTACGAGCAGTACTTC	CASSLDNYEQYF
TRBD1	TRBJ1-4	TRBV19	once	TGTGCCAGTAGTATAGAAAACAGGGGAGGAGAAAAACTGTTTTTT	CASSIENRGGEKLFF
TRBD1	TRBJ2-7	TRBV27	few	TGTGCCAGCAGTCTTCGACAGGGTCAGGACGAGCAGTACTTC	CASSLRQGQDEQYF
-	TRBJ2-1	TRBV7-9	-	TGTGCCAGCAGCGGTAGCGGAAATGAGCAGTTCTTC	CASSGSGNEQFF
-	TRBJ2-7	TRBV9	-	TGTGCCAGCAGCCCAGGAACAGTAACCTACGAGCAGTACTTC	CASSPGTVTYEQYF
TRBD1	TRBJ2-5	TRBV7-9	-	TGTGCCAGCAGCCCCGGGGCAGGGGGTCGGGAGACCCAGTACTTC	CASSPGAGGRETQYF
-	TRBJ2-7	TRBV5-1	-	TGCGCCAGCAGCTTGCCCTCTTTCGCTAGTCACGAGCAGTACTTC	CASSLPSFASHEQYF
-	TRBJ2-2	TRBV29-1	-	TGCAGCGTTGAAAGACAAATTTCGAACACCGGGGAGCTGTTTTTT	CSVERQISNTGELFF
-	TRBJ1-2	TRBV3-1/TRBV3-2	once	TGTGCCAGCAGCCAAGCTAACAGGGATGGCTACACCTTC	CASSQANRDGYTF
TRBD1	TRBJ2-5	TRBV7-9	-	TGTGCCAGCAGCTCGAATCTCCGGGACAGGCTTAGGGAGACCCAGTACTTC	CASSSNLRDRLRETQYF
TRBD1	TRBJ1-2	TRBV5-4	-	TGTGCCAGCAGCCCGACAGGGGCCTTGGATGGCTACACCTTC	CASSPTGALDGYTF
-	TRBJ2-1	TRBV7-2	-	TGTGCCAGCAGCTCGGGACTGCTTAGCTCCTACAATGAGCAGTTCTTC	CASSSGLLSSYNEQFF
TRBD2	TRBJ2-3	TRBV7-9	once	TGTGCCAGCAGCTTGGCGGGGGGGTTTGATACGCAGTATTTT	CASSLAGGFDTQYF
TRBD1	TRBJ1-1	TRBV2	-	TGTGCCAGCCGAAGGGACAGAGTGATGAACACTGAAGCTTTCTTT	CASRRDRVMNTEAFF
-	TRBJ2-7	TRBV5-4	-	TGTGCCAGCAGCTTATGGGGGCCAGGGCGGTCGCAGTACTTC	CASSLWGPGRSQYF
-	TRBJ2-1	TRBV21-1	-	TGTGCCAGCGCACCTCGGGGACAGGGGCTTCATGAGCAGTTCTTC	CASAPRGQGLHEQFF
-	TRBJ1-5	TRBV6-2/TRBV6-3	-	TGTGCCAGCAGCCACGGACAATCCTTCAATAATCAGCCCCAGCATTTT	CASSHGQSFNNQPQHF
-	TRBJ1-5	TRBV4-1	-	TGCGCCAGCAGCCAAGTTGTTCAGGGAGGAAATCAGCCCCAGCATTTT	CASSQVVQGGNQPQHF
-	TRBJ1-1	TRBV9	-	TGTGCCAGCAGCGTAAACACGATGAACACTGAAGCTTTCTTT	CASSVNTMNTEAFF
TRBD2	TRBJ2-1	TRBV11-2	-	TGTGCCAGCAGCTCCACCGGGGGGTGGACCGGCTACAATGAGCAGTTCTTC	CASSSTGGWTGYNEQFF
-	TRBJ2-7	TRBV2	-	TGTGCCAGCAGTGACCCGACTGTTCACTACGAGCAGTACTTC	CASSDPTVHYEQYF
-	TRBJ2-1	TRBV7-3	-	TGTGCCAGCAGCTTATTTTTCGGCTCCTACAATGAGCAGTTCTTC	CASSLFFGSYNEQFF
TRBD2	TRBJ2-2	TRBV6-4	-	TGTGCCAGCAGCAAAAGCGGGGGGGCGACCGGGGAGCTGTTTTTT	CASSKSGGATGELFF
TRBD2	TRBJ2-3	TRBV6-4	few	TGTGCCAGCAGTGATGAGCTAGCGGCCACAGATACGCAGTATTTT	CASSDELAATDTQYF
TRBD1	TRBJ1-1	TRBV27	-	TGTGCCAGCAGTTTAGACAGGGGGCGCACTGAAGCTTTCTTT	CASSLDRGRTEAFF
-	TRBJ2-7	TRBV21-1	-	TGTGCCAGCAGCAAAGATAAGGACAGGTACTACGAGCAGTACTTC	CASSKDKDRYYEQYF
-	TRBJ1-3	TRBV2	-	TGTGCCAGCAGTGAATCCGGGTTAGACTCTGGAAACACCATATATTTT	CASSESGLDSGNTIYF
-	TRBJ2-2	TRBV2	-	TGTGCCGGTACTACTAGCCCGAACACCGGGGAGCTGTTTTTT	CAGTTSPNTGELFF